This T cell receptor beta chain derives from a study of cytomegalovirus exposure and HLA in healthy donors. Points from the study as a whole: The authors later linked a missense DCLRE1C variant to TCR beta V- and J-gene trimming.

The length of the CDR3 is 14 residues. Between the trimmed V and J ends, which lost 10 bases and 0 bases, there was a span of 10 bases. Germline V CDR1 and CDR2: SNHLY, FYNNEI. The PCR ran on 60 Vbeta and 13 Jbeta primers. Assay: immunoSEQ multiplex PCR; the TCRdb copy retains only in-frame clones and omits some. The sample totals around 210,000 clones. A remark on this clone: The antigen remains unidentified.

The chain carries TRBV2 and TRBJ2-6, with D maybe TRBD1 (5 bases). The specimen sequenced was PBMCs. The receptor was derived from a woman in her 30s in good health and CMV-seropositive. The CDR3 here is CANSGNSGANVLTF. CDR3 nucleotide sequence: TGTGCCAACTCAGGGAACTCTGGGGCCAACGTCCTGACTTTC.